The table lists the clone carrying this T cell receptor beta chain with many counts. Construction of the TCRbeta library involved unique molecular identifiers. A single record per CDR3 protein comes from TCRdb applying MiXCR to the PCR reads. The table includes about 610,000 distinct CDR3 sequences, over 9.5% detected once. The sample comes from a study of T-cell reconstitution after alpha-beta-depleted transplantation in children. The germline CDR1 and CDR2 sequences are SEHNR and FQNEAQ (reference sequence). With V trimmed by 5 bases and J by 7 bases, 10 bases remained unmatched. This CDR3 spans 15 amino acids.

The clonotype comes from a human donor who donated a stem cell graft to a child with acute myeloid leukemia. J is TRBJ2-7 and V is TRBV7-9; 11 bases map to TRBD1. This specimen was PBMCs from the stem cell graft donor, taken from the stem cell graft. The CDR3 nucleotides read TGTGCCAGCAGCCTGTCCGGACAGGGGGCTGAAGAGCAGTACTTC. As protein: CASSLSGQGAEEQYF.